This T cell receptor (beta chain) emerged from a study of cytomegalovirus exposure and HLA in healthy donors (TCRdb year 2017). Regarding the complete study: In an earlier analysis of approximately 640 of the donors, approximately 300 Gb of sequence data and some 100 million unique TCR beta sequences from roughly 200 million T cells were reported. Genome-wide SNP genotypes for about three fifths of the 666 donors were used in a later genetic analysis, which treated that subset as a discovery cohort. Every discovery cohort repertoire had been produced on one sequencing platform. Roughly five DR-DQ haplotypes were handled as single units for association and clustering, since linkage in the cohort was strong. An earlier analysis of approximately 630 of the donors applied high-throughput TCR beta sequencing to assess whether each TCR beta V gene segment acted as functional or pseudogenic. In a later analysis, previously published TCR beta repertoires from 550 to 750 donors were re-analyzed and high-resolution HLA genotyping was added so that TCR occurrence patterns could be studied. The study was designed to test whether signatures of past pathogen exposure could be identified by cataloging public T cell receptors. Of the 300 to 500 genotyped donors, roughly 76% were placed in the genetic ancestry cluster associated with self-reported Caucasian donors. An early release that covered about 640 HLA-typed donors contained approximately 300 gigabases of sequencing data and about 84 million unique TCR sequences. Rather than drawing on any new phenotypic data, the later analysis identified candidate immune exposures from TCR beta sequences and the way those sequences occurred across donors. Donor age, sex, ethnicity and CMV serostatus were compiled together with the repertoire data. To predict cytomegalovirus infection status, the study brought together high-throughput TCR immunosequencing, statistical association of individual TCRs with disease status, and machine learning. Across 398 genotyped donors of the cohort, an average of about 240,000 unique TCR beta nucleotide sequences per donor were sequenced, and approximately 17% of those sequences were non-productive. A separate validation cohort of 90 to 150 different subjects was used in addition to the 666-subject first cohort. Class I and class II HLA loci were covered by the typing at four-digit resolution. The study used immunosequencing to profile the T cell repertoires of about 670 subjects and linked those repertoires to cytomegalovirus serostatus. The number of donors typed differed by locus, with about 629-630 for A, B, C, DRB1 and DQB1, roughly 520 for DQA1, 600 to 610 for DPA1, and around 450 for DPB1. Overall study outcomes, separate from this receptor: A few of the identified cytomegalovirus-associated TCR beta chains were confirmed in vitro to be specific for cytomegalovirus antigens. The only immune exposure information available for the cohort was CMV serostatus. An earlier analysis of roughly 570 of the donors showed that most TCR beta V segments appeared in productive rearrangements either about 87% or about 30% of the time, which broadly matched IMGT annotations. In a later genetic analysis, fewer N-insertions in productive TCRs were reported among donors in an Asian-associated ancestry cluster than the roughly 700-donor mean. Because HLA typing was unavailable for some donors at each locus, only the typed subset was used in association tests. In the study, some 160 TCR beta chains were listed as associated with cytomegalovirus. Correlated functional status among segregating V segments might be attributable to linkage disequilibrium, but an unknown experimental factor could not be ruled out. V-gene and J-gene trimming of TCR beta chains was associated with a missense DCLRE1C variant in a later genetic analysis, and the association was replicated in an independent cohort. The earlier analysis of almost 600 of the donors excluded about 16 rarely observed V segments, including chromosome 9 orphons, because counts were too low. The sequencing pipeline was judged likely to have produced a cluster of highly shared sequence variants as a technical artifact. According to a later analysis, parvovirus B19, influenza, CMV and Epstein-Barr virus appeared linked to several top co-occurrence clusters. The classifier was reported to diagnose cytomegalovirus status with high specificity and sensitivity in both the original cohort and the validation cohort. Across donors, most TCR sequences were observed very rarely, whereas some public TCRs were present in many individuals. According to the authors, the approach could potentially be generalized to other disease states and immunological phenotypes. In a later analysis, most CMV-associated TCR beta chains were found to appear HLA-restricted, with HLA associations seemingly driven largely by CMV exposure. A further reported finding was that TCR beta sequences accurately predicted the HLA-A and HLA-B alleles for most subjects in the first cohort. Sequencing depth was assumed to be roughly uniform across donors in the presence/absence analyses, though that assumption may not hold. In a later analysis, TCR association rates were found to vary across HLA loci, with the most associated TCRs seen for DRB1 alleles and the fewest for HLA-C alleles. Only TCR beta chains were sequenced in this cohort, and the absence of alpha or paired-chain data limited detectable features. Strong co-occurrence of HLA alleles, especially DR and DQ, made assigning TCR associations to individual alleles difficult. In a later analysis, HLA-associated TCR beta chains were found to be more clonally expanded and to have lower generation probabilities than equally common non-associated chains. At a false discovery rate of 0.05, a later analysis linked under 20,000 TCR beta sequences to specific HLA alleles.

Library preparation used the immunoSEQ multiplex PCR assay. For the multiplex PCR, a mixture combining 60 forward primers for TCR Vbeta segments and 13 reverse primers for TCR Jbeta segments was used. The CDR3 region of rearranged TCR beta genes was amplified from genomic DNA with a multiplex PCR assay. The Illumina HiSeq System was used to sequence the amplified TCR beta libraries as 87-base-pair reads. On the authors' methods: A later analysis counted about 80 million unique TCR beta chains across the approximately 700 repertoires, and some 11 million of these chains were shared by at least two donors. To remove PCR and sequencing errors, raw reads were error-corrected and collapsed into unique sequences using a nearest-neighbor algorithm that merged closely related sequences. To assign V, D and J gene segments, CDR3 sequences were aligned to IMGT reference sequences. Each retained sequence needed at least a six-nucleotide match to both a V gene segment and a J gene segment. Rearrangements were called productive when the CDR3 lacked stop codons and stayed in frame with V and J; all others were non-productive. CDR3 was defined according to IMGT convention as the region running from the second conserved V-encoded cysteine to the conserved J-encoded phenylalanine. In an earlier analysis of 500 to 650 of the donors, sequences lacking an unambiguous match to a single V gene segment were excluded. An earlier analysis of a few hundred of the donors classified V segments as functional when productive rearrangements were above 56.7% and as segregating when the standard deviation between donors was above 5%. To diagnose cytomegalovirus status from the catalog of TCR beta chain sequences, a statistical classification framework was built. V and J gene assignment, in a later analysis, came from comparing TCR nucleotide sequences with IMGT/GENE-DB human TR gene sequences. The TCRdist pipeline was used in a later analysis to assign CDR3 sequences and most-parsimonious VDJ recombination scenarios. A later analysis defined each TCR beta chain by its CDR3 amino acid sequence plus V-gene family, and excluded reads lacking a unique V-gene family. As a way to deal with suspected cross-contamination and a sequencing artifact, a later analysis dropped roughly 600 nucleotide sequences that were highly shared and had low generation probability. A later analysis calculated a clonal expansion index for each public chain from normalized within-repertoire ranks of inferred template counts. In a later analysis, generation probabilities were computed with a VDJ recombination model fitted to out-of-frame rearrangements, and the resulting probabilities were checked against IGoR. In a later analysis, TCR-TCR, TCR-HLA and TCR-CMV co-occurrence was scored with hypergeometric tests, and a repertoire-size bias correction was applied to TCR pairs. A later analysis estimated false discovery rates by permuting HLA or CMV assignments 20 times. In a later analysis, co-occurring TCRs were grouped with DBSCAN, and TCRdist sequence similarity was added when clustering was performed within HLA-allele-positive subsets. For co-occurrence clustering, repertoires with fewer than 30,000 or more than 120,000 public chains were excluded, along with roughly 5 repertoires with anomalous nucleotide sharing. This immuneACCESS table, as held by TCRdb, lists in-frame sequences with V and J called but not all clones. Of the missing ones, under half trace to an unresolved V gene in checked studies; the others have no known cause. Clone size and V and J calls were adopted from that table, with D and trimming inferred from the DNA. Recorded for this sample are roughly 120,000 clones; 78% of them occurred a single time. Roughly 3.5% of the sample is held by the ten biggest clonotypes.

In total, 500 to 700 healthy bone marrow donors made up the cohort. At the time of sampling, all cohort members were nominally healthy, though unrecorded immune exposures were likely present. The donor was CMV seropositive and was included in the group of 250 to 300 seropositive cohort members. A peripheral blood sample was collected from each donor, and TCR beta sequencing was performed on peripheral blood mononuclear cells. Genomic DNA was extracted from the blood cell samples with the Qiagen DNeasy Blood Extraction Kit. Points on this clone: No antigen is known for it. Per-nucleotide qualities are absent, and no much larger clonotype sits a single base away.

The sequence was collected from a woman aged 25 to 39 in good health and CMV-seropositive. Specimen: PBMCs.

The CDR3: CASSQDSFVGAIYGYTF. The nucleotides are TGTGCCAGCAGCCAAGATTCCTTCGTTGGGGCGATATATGGCTACACCTTC. This chain joins TRBV4-2 to TRBJ1-2; a tentative D call is TRBD1 (5 bases match). From the cysteine through the phenylalanine, the CDR3 covers 17 amino acids. The sequence is cut down to CDR3 DNA, 51 bases in frame from base 1. The germline V gene sets CDR1 to LGHNA and CDR2 to YNFKEQ. Relative to germline, V is 0 bases shorter and J is 5 bases shorter, with 19 bases between their ends.